Shown below are 15 T cell receptor beta chains from a single sample sequenced in a study of PD-1 blockade in classical Hodgkin lymphoma. Every patient had relapsed following autologous stem cell transplantation, and cohorts differed in brentuximab vedotin exposure. The data were produced by immunoSEQ multiplex PCR, yet TCRdb's version contains in-frame clones alone and is incomplete. The repertoire consists of tens of thousands of clones, with around 68% occurring once and the leading ten covering 5.8%. The sequenced sample was peripheral blood mononuclear cells (PBMCs), obtained at baseline. The receptors derive from a human donor with classical Hodgkin lymphoma.

This clone has just a few counts. The rearrangement uses TRBV27 and TRBJ2-3; TRBD2 agrees at 11 bases. J gave up 0 bases and V 5 bases, and 13 bases lay outside the gene matches. This CDR3 is 19 amino acids long. Per the germline V gene, CDR1 is MNHEY and CDR2 is SMNVEV (reference sequence). CDR3 amino acids: CASSELAGVVMGSTDTQYF. CDR3 in DNA: TGTGCCAGCAGTGAACTAGCGGGAGTTGTTATGGGAAGCACAGATACGCAGTATTTT.

In DNA, the CDR3 is TGTGCCAGCAGCTTAGTAGGACAGGGAAGCACTGAAGCTTTCTTT. As protein: CASSLVGQGSTEAFF. The chain combines TRBV7-2 with TRBJ1-1; 8 nucleotides match TRBD1. Germline trimming cut 1 base from V and 4 bases from J; bases unmatched to any gene: 5. There are 15 residues in the CDR3. CDR1 is SGHTA, CDR2 FQGNSA, per germline.

The chain has TRBV6-5 and TRBJ2-1, with 11 bases matching TRBD2. The length of the CDR3 is 11 residues. J was trimmed by 14 bases and V by 6 bases; bases with no gene match: 3. Germline values: CDR1 MNHEY, CDR2 SVGAGI. Here the CDR3 DNA reads TGTGCCAGCAGGGGGACTAGCGGTGAGTTCTTC. Encoded protein: CASRGTSGEFF.

This rearrangement joins TRBV2 to TRBJ2-2; D is perhaps TRBD1 or TRBD2 (6 bases each). Germline CDR1 SNHLY, CDR2 FYNNEI. The CDR3 length is 14 residues. V was clipped by 8 bases and J by 4 bases, with 14 bases between them. The CDR3 is CASVTGAPTGELFF. The CDR3 DNA reads TGTGCCAGCGTAACGGGGGCCCCCACCGGGGAGCTGTTTTTT.

This clone was found a few times. Here the CDR3 DNA reads TGTGCCTCGGACAGGGGAGTCGGCGAGCAGTACTTC. It specifies CASDRGVGEQYF. This chain joins TRBV28 and TRBJ2-7; 9 bases are a match to TRBD1. Germline V gene data show CDR1 as MDHEN and CDR2 as SYDVKM. V lost 11 bases, J lost 6 bases, and 8 bases stayed unmatched. This CDR3 contains 12 residues. Full variable domain (remainder filled in from reference TRBV28 and TRBJ2-7): DVKVTQSSRYLVKRTGEKVFLECVQDMDHENMFWYRQDPGLGLRLIYFSYDVKMKEKGDIPEGYSVSREKKERFSLILESASTNQTSMYLCASDRGVGEQYFGPGTRLTVT.

The chain couples TRBV28 to TRBJ1-4, with a possible D match to TRBD1 (6 bases). Trimming left V 6 bases short and J 5 bases short, with 13 bases between. The CDR3 covers 14 residues. Germline V gene lookup returns CDR1 MDHEN and CDR2 SYDVKM. The CDR3 DNA reads TGTGCCAGCAGGCCCACAGGGCTCAATGAAAAACTGTTTTTT. The encoded protein is CASRPTGLNEKLFF.

The J gene is TRBJ2-3, the V gene TRBV6-6; TRBD2 agrees at 7 bases. V lost 0 bases and J lost 4; bases outside the gene matches: 4. The CDR3 length is 15 residues. Germline V gene sequence: CDR1 MNHNY, CDR2 SVGAGI (reference sequence). The CDR3 DNA sequence: TGTGCCAGCAGTTACTCCTTGGCGGGAGCAGATACGCAGTATTTT. Its translation is CASSYSLAGADTQYF.

This sequence joins TRBV5-4 and TRBJ2-7; 8 positions agree with TRBD1. This CDR3 contains 16 residues. Unmatched junction bases numbered 15, after V lost 3 bases and J lost 7 bases. Germline V gene sequence: CDR1 SGHNT, CDR2 YYREEE (reference sequence). As DNA, the CDR3 is TGTGCCAGCAGCTCGCCGATCGGGCAGGGGGCGCGAGAGCAGTACTTC. Translated, it gives CASSSPIGQGAREQYF. The variable domain in full, completed from reference TRBV5-4 and TRBJ2-7, reads ETGVTQSPTHLIKTRGQQVTLRCSSQSGHNTVSWYQQALGQGPQFIFQYYREEENGRGNFPPRFSGLQFPNYSSELNVNALELDDSALYLCASSSPIGQGAREQYFGPGTRLTVT.

The chain recombines TRBV30 with TRBJ2-7; D is ambiguous. Germline values: CDR1 GTSNPN, CDR2 SVGIG (reference sequence). Trimming left V 2 bases short and J 4 bases short, with 9 bases between. The CDR3 contains 12 residues. The chain's CDR3 is CAWSQGPYEQYF. DNA for the CDR3: TGTGCCTGGAGTCAAGGGCCTTACGAGCAGTACTTC.

This chain connects TRBV5-4 to TRBJ2-1; 10 bases fit TRBD1. This CDR3 spans 15 amino acids. Germline lookup yields CDR1 SGHNT and CDR2 YYREEE (reference sequence). Unmatched junction bases numbered 9, after V lost 5 bases and J lost 7 bases. This chain's CDR3 is CASSPGGQGLNEQFF. CDR3 sequence (DNA): TGTGCCAGCAGTCCCGGGGGACAGGGGTTAAATGAGCAGTTCTTC.

CDR3 sequence reads: CASSQVPGQHFEQYF. The DNA of the CDR3 is TGCGCCAGCAGCCAAGTGCCGGGACAACATTTCGAGCAGTACTTC. The V gene is TRBV4-1, the J gene TRBJ2-7; maybe TRBD1 (6 bases). Trimming cost V 1 base and J 6 bases, with 16 bases left between them. The length of the CDR3 is 15 residues. Germline V gene sequence: CDR1 MGHRA, CDR2 YSYEKL.

The J gene is TRBJ1-4, the V gene TRBV5-1, with TRBD1 matching 8 bases. The CDR3 is 14 amino acids. The germline V gene has CDR1 SGHRS and CDR2 YFSETQ. With V trimmed by 4 bases and J by 8 bases, 7 bases remained unmatched. The CDR3 DNA reads as TGCGCCAGCAGCATCGGGACAGGCTCCGAAAAACTGTTTTTT. Its translation: CASSIGTGSEKLFF.

Of note for this clone: An end of the junction differs from the germline gene, which may be a read error. This sequence joins TRBV4-3 and TRBJ1-1; 7 nucleotides line up with TRBD1. In germline, CDR1 is LGHNA, CDR2 YSLEER. The CDR3 totals 12 residues. For the CDR3, the DNA is TGCGCCAGCAGCCAGCCAGGGGGTCCCGTGGGCTTT. Its translation is CASSQPGGPVGF.

The V gene is TRBV2, the J gene TRBJ2-1, with D uncertain. Trimming removed 6 bases at V and 6 bases at J, with 15 bases between. CDR1 is SNHLY, CDR2 FYNNEI, per germline. The CDR3 loop spans 14 amino acids. Written as DNA, the CDR3 is TGTGCCAGCAGCGCCGGGCTACAAAGCAATGAGCAGTTCTTC. It specifies CASSAGLQSNEQFF.

This clone was detected a few times. The CDR3 region has the DNA TGCGCCAGCAGCTTTAGCGGGGGTGACACCGGGGAGCTGTTTTTT. Its protein product is CASSFSGGDTGELFF. V gene TRBV5-1 combines with J gene TRBJ2-2, with 9 bases fitting TRBD2. V shed 2 bases and J 3 bases; nucleotides not matched to a gene: 2. This CDR3 comprises 15 residues. CDR1 and CDR2 (germline): SGHRS, YFSETQ.